This TCR beta chain was retrieved from a study of cytomegalovirus exposure and HLA in healthy donors. Trimming removed 10 bases at V and 4 bases at J, with 19 bases between. There are 14 residues in the CDR3. The germline V gene has CDR1 LNHDA and CDR2 SQIVND (reference sequence). TCRdb keeps only in-frame clones here, not all; method: immunoSEQ multiplex PCR. This sample has more than 95,000 clones, with 80% to 90% found just once. Notes on the study in general: A list of around 160 TCR beta chains associated with cytomegalovirus was given. Within the 130 or so validation repertoires, first-cohort TCR clusters tended to co-occur, according to a later analysis. It was reportedly the case that the classifier diagnosed cytomegalovirus status with high specificity and sensitivity.

This clone appeared a single time. Its antigen is unknown. The sequence was obtained from a woman aged 18-29 years in good health and CMV-seronegative. V gene TRBV19 combines with J gene TRBJ1-2, with D possibly being TRBD1 (6 bases). Sequenced sample: PBMCs. The DNA of the CDR3 is TGTGCCACTCATTCCCCTGGGGGCAGCTATGGCTACACCTTC. This gives the protein CATHSPGGSYGYTF.